Presented here are 2 T cell receptor beta chains from one specimen sequenced in a study of T cell changes during pregnancy in multiple sclerosis. Repertoires were generated with immunoSEQ multiplex PCR, while TCRdb's copy carries only in-frame clones and drops some. Among almost 35,000 clones, under 90% were seen once, and the ten largest hold under 5%. The material was CD8+ T cells from peripheral blood mononuclear cells, obtained after pregnancy. The origin of the receptors is a female donor with multiple sclerosis, enrolled in a pregnancy study.

This clone appeared once. V usage is TRBV11-2 and J usage is TRBJ1-2, with D possibly being TRBD1 (5 bases). The CDR3 is made up of 15 amino acids. The V gene lost 1 base and the J gene lost 3 bases, with 12 bases spanning the gap. Per the germline V gene, CDR1 is SGHAT and CDR2 is FQNNGV. CDR3 in DNA: TGTGCCAGCAGCTTAGTAGGGGCGGGGGACTATGGCTACACCTTC. It specifies CASSLVGAGDYGYTF.

V is TRBV6-5 and J is TRBJ2-2; TRBD2 is a possible D gene (5 bases). Trimming pared 3 bases from V and 5 bases from J, leaving 7 bases between. The CDR3 totals 13 residues. The germline gives CDR1 MNHEY, CDR2 SVGAGI. The CDR3 nucleotides are TGTGCCAGCAGTTATGGGAGAACCGGGGAGCTGTTTTTT. It translates to CASSYGRTGELFF.